This entry is about one T cell receptor (beta chain). These data belong to a study of cytomegalovirus exposure and HLA in healthy donors. Here immunoSEQ multiplex PCR was the method, and the copy in TCRdb shows in-frame clones only, minus some. The sample records some 110,000 clones, around 94% being singletons. The ends lost 4 bases at V and 8 bases at J; junction bases unmatched: 7. This CDR3 spans 14 amino acids. The J gene is TRBJ1-4, the V gene TRBV5-3, with 8 bases lining up with TRBD1. TRBV5-3 falls under the ORF class, with uncertain function. This receptor was identified in a young woman in good health and CMV-seronegative. Sequencing was carried out using PBMCs. The CDR3 is CARSPGQGSEKLFF. The CDR3 region has the DNA TGTGCCAGAAGCCCAGGACAGGGCTCCGAAAAACTGTTTTTT.